A selection of T cell receptor beta chains follows, all from one sample in a study of blood T cell repertoires in COVID-19. Using immunoSEQ multiplex PCR, the repertoire was profiled, and TCRdb retains in-frame clones only, with some absent. This sample has around 380,000 clones, with more than 75% found just once. Sample: PBMCs or T cells enriched from blood (not recorded which). The receptors come from a man younger than 45 who had recovered from COVID-19. The CDR3 runs from the conserved cysteine through the conserved F or W. Each record gives: J gene, V gene, D gene, clone size, CDR3 DNA, CDR3 protein. The D gene is left open where the match is weak. Clone sizes are given selectively: once, few, many, or a class where the clone is expanded.

>TRBJ2-5|TRBV5-1|TRBD1|NA
TGCGCCAGCAGCGGACAGGGACAGCAAGAGACCCAGTACTTC
CASSGQGQQETQYF
>TRBJ2-1|TRBV3-1/TRBV3-2|NA|NA
TGTGCCAGCAGCCCCGGGATCGCTGAGCAGTTCTTC
CASSPGIAEQFF
>TRBJ1-2|TRBV6-1|NA|NA
TGTGCCAGCAGTGAACCGGGGGGGGGAAACTATGGCTACACCTTC
CASSEPGGGNYGYTF
>TRBJ2-2|TRBV11-2|TRBD1|NA
TGTGCCAGCAGCTTGACCGGGACAGGGGTCGCCGGGGAGCTGTTTTTT
CASSLTGTGVAGELFF
>TRBJ1-2|TRBV15|NA|NA
TGTGCCACCAGCGAGGCTAAGGGCTACACCTTC
CATSEAKGYTF
>TRBJ1-6|TRBV10-3|NA|NA
TGTGCCAGCGACCCGTCTGGGCCCGATTCACCCCTCCACTTT
CASDPSGPDSPLHF
>TRBJ2-1|TRBV24-1|TRBD2|NA
TGTGCCACCAGTGATTCAGTAGCGGGGGGGCTTGGGGAGCAGTTCTTC
CATSDSVAGGLGEQFF
>TRBJ2-3|TRBV30|TRBD1|NA
TGTGCCTGGAGTGAGGGACAGGGGGCCGGAGATACGCAGTATTTT
CAWSEGQGAGDTQYF
>TRBJ2-3|TRBV5-1|NA|NA
TGCGCCAGTTCCCAGGAAGGAACGCCAGATACGCAGTATTTT
CASSQEGTPDTQYF
>TRBJ2-1|TRBV11-3|TRBD2|NA
TGTGCCAGCAGCTTAGGGACTAGCAGTAACAATGAGCAGTTCTTC
CASSLGTSSNNEQFF
>TRBJ1-1|TRBV11-2|NA|NA
TGTGCCAGCAGCCCCTATCCGGGTGTCGGAATGAACACTGAAGCTTTCTTT
CASSPYPGVGMNTEAFF
>TRBJ1-2|TRBV2|NA|NA
TGTGCCAGCATCGGGGGCGCGGGGGCTAACTATGGCTACACCTTC
CASIGGAGANYGYTF
>TRBJ1-3|TRBV25-1|NA|NA
TGTGCCAGCAGTGGTCTACAGGACAACTCTGGAAACACCATATATTTT
CASSGLQDNSGNTIYF
>TRBJ1-5|TRBV5-8|NA|NA
TGTGCCAGCAGCTTCCGGGACACCAGGGCAAGTTTTAGCAATCAGCCCCAGCATTTT
CASSFRDTRASFSNQPQHF
>TRBJ2-7|TRBV6-5|NA|once
TGTGCTAGCTCCCCTTGGAGAACTTACGAGCAGTACTTC
CASSPWRTYEQYF
>TRBJ2-7|TRBV11-2|NA|NA
TGTGCCAGCAGTCTAAGCGGGACAGGTCCCTACGAGCAGTACTTC
CASSLSGTGPYEQYF
>TRBJ2-3|TRBV7-9|TRBD2|NA
TGTGCCAGCAGCCTGACTAGCGGGTCTGGCACAGATACGCAGTATTTT
CASSLTSGSGTDTQYF
>TRBJ1-1|TRBV28|NA|NA
TGTGCCAGCAGTCTCGAGGGCACTGAAGCTTTCTTT
CASSLEGTEAFF
>TRBJ1-5|TRBV4-1|TRBD1|NA
TGCGCCAGCAGCCAGGATGGGACAGTTACCAATCAGCCCCAGCATTTT
CASSQDGTVTNQPQHF
>TRBJ2-7|TRBV5-1|NA|NA
TGCGCCAGCAGCCACAGGGACGAGCAGTACTTC
CASSHRDEQYF
>TRBJ1-5|TRBV4-3|NA|NA
TGCGCCAGCAGCCTATGGCGGGATCAGCCCCAGCATTTT
CASSLWRDQPQHF
>TRBJ1-6|TRBV6-5|TRBD1|NA
TGTGCCAGCAGGAGGGACAGCTATAATTCACCCCTCCACTTT
CASRRDSYNSPLHF
>TRBJ1-4|TRBV30|NA|NA
TGTGCCTGGAACGCAAACAGGGTCGGGGAAAAACTGTTTTTT
CAWNANRVGEKLFF
>TRBJ1-6|TRBV9|NA|NA
TGTGCCAGCAGCGACGGACGTACTGGGAGCTCCTATAATTCACCCCTCCACTTT
CASSDGRTGSSYNSPLHF
>TRBJ2-2|TRBV5-1|NA|NA
TGCGCCAGTATGAAAGCGTTTAACACCGGGGAGCTGTTTTTT
CASMKAFNTGELFF
>TRBJ2-7|TRBV7-8|TRBD1|NA
TGTGCCAGCAGCTTAAAGGGACTGACAGGGGGCGACGAGCAGTACTTC
CASSLKGLTGGDEQYF
>TRBJ1-6|TRBV9|NA|once
TGTGCCAGCAGCGCCCACAGGGAGTGGGACTATAATTCACCCCTCCACTTT
CASSAHREWDYNSPLHF
>TRBJ1-6|TRBV5-8|TRBD1|NA
TGTGCCAGCAGCTTCGACAGGGAAAATTCACCCCTCCACTTT
CASSFDRENSPLHF
>TRBJ1-1|TRBV18|NA|NA
TGTGCCAGCTCACCACCGGGAGGACAGAACACTGAAGCTTTCTTT
CASSPPGGQNTEAFF
>TRBJ1-6|TRBV7-2|NA|NA
TGTGCCAGCAGCTTTTCCTACAATTCACCCCTCCACTTT
CASSFSYNSPLHF
>TRBJ1-3|TRBV19|NA|NA
TGTGCCAGTAATCAGGGGTCGAATCCGGTAACCTATGGAAACACCATATATTTT
CASNQGSNPVTYGNTIYF
>TRBJ2-3|TRBV11-2|NA|few
TGTGCCAGCAGCCTCAGGGACTTGAGGGATACGCAGTATTTT
CASSLRDLRDTQYF
>TRBJ1-6|TRBV3-1/TRBV3-2|TRBD1|NA
TGTGCCAGCAGCCAAGGAAAAAGGACAGGGTATTCACCCCTCCACTTT
CASSQGKRTGYSPLHF
>TRBJ2-3|TRBV14|TRBD2|NA
TGTGCCAGCAGCCAAGATCGGGGGGGAGCCTGGCAGAGGGAAGATACGCAGTATTTT
CASSQDRGGAWQREDTQYF
>TRBJ1-6|TRBV16|TRBD1|NA
TGTGCCAGCAGCCGAGGGACAGTTCTTGAGGGGACACCCCTCCACTTT
CASSRGTVLEGTPLHF
>TRBJ2-7|TRBV14|TRBD2|NA
TGTGCCAGCAGCCCAAGATGGTTGGGACTATCTTACGAGCAGTACTTC
CASSPRWLGLSYEQYF
>TRBJ1-2|TRBV4-1|TRBD1|NA
TGCGCCAGCAGCCGGGGGACAGGGACTGCGGGCGGCTACACCTTC
CASSRGTGTAGGYTF